Listed here are 20 T cell receptor beta chains from one sample, sequenced in a study of T cells after yellow fever vaccination. TCRdb ran MiXCR on the 5' RACE reads and lists one entry per CDR3 protein. This sample has about 370,000 distinct CDR3 sequences, with roughly 11% found just once. The source was PBMCs, collected on the day of the first yellow fever vaccination. These receptors originate from a man between 18 and 35 years old who received the YFV17D yellow fever vaccine.

The genes are TRBV12-3 or TRBV12-4 and TRBJ2-2, with 8 bases that match TRBD1. The V segment lost 5 bases and the J segment 4 bases; nucleotides outside the gene matches: 21. The CDR3 consists of 20 residues. The CDR3 DNA reads as TGTGCCAGCAGTACACTCACTGGTGGGGGCGGGACAGGTATCACCGGGGAGCTGTTTTTT. It specifies CASSTLTGGGGTGITGELFF.

This chain joins TRBV19 and TRBJ2-1; D may be TRBD2 (5 bases). The CDR3 sequence is 14 residues long. Germline CDR1 is LNHDA and CDR2 is SQIVND (reference sequence). V lost 5 bases to trimming and J lost 8 bases, with 16 bases between them. The CDR3 is CASSREGPTDEQFF. Written as DNA, the CDR3 is TGTGCCAGTAGTCGAGAGGGCCCTACAGATGAGCAGTTCTTC.

In this sample, this clonotype turned up many times. This chain connects TRBV5-1 to TRBJ2-1, with 8 bases fitting TRBD2. With 3 bases clipped from V and 6 bases from J, the junction kept 2 bases outside the gene matches. Per the germline V gene, CDR1 is SGHRS and CDR2 is YFSETQ. The CDR3 has 13 residues. The CDR3: CASSWTSSNEQFF. The CDR3 DNA reads TGCGCCAGCAGCTGGACTAGCAGCAATGAGCAGTTCTTC.

The chain has TRBV12-5 and TRBJ1-2; a possible D gene is TRBD1 (6 bases). The germline V gene has CDR1 LGHNT and CDR2 FRNRAP. Trimming pared 5 bases from V and 6 bases from J, leaving 31 bases between. This CDR3 comprises 19 residues. This chain's CDR3 is CASGLTLRYGGEIEDGYTF. CDR3 DNA sequence: TGTGCTAGTGGTCTAACATTACGGTACGGGGGCGAAATAGAAGATGGCTACACCTTC.

This clonotype was recorded at least ten times. V is TRBV5-1 and J is TRBJ1-5, with D possibly being TRBD1 (6 bases). Per the germline V gene, CDR1 is SGHRS and CDR2 is YFSETQ. The CDR3 loop spans 15 amino acids. V was clipped by 1 base and J by 3 bases, with 11 bases between them. The CDR3 nucleotides are TGCGCCAGCAGCTTGTCTGGGGGCAACAATCAGCCCCAGCATTTT. It specifies CASSLSGGNNQPQHF.

The V gene is TRBV9, the J gene TRBJ2-3; the D gene is possibly TRBD2 (5 bases). The CDR3 sequence is 14 residues long. Germline CDR1 reads SGDLS; CDR2 reads YYNGEE. The ends were cut back, 0 bases at V and 6 bases at J, with 11 bases in the middle. CDR3 bases: TGTGCCAGCAGCGTAGATCGGGGTAGCGATACGCAGTATTTT. Its translation is CASSVDRGSDTQYF.

This clonotype has just a few counts. The chain has TRBV29-1 and TRBJ2-7; tentatively, D is TRBD1 (6 bases). V was pared by 7 bases and J by 1 base, with 17 bases between. Germline loops: CDR1 SQVTM, CDR2 ANQGSEA. The CDR3 runs 14 residues. CDR3 DNA sequence: TGCAGCGCGGTCAGATGGGGGCGTTCCTACGAGCAGTACGTC. It specifies CSAVRWGRSYEQYV.

This clonotype was counted a few times. The V gene is TRBV29-1, the J gene TRBJ1-5; TRBD1 is a possible D gene (6 bases). CDR1 and CDR2 (germline): SQVTM, ANQGSEA. V lost 4 bases to trimming and J lost 4 bases, with 11 bases between them. The length of the CDR3 is 13 residues. Here the CDR3 DNA reads TGCAGCGTTGTGGGGGGGGCGAATCAGCCCCAGCATTTT. Its translation is CSVVGGANQPQHF. Full variable domain (missing parts from reference TRBV29-1 and TRBJ1-5): SAVISQKPSRDICQRGTSLTIQCQVDSQVTMMFWYRQQPGQSLTLIATANQGSEATYESGFVIDKFPISRPNLTFSTLTVSNMSPEDSSIYLCSVVGGANQPQHFGDGTRLSIL.

This clonotype has only a few counts. The CDR3 spells CASGSFSGWRYEQYV. CDR3 coding DNA: TGTGCTAGTGGTTCCTTTTCGGGGTGGCGATATGAGCAGTACGTC. The chain recombines TRBV12-5 with TRBJ2-7, with a weak D call TRBD2 (5 bases). Germline CDR1 LGHNT, CDR2 FRNRAP. Trimming stripped 4 bases from V and 7 bases from J, with 20 bases between. This CDR3 contains 15 residues.

This clonotype was seen more than once but under ten times. The chain carries TRBV9 and TRBJ2-5; 7 bases map to TRBD2. Trimming at V came to 0 bases and at J to 5 bases, leaving 7 bases not matched to a gene. The CDR3 sequence is 15 residues long. The V gene's germline CDR1 is SGDLS and CDR2 YYNGEE. The CDR3 region is CASSVDYRREETQYF. As DNA, the CDR3 is TGTGCCAGCAGCGTAGATTACAGGCGGGAGGAGACCCAGTACTTC.

This clonotype turned up a few times. The V call is TRBV7-9, the J call TRBJ2-5; tentative D call: TRBD2 (5 bases). V was pared by 5 bases and J by 6 bases, with 19 bases between. Germline lookup yields CDR1 SEHNR and CDR2 FQNEAQ (reference sequence). This CDR3 is 15 amino acids long. The CDR3 spells CASSLRLLGEQTQYF. As DNA, the CDR3 is TGTGCCAGCAGCCTCCGACTACTCGGAGAACAGACCCAGTACTTC.

A few counts support this clonotype. The chain carries TRBV12-3 or TRBV12-4 and TRBJ1-6; the D is unclear. V was shortened by 4 bases and J by 10 bases, with 11 bases between the two germline ends. The CDR3 is 13 residues long. CDR3 DNA: TGTGCCAGCAGTTCCTCACTAGGCTCACCCCTCCACTTT. Its protein product is CASSSSLGSPLHF.

This clonotype was counted between two and nine times. The V and J genes are TRBV10-3 and TRBJ2-5; 8 nucleotides match TRBD2. The V and J ends lost 5 bases and 5 bases, in that order; junction bases with no gene match: 4. In germline, CDR1 is ENHRY, CDR2 SYGVKD. CDR3 length: 13 amino acids. The CDR3 spells CAISRGLVETQYF. The DNA of the CDR3 is TGTGCCATCAGTCGGGGACTAGTGGAGACCCAGTACTTC.

The chain combines TRBV7-2 with TRBJ2-4; TRBD1 agrees at 8 bases. Germline-derived CDR1 and CDR2 are SGHTA and FQGNSA. V trimming: 6 bases; J trimming: 5 bases; junction bases outside the gene matches: 9. The CDR3 sequence is 15 residues long. CDR3 DNA: TGTGCCAGCAGAAAAACAGGGGGGAGTGAAAACATTCAGTACTTC. It yields the protein CASRKTGGSENIQYF.

This clonotype was seen a few times. The rearrangement uses TRBV29-1 and TRBJ2-7, with D unclear. Germline V gives CDR1 SQVTM, CDR2 ANQGSEA. V lost 5 bases and J lost 0, with 11 bases in between. CDR3 length equals 13 residues. This chain's CDR3 is CSVHTVSSYEQYF. As DNA, the CDR3 is TGCAGCGTTCATACGGTGAGCTCCTACGAGCAGTACTTC.

This chain connects TRBV10-3 to TRBJ2-1; 8 bases match TRBD1. CDR1 and CDR2 (germline): ENHRY, SYGVKD. The CDR3 consists of 14 residues. V lost 6 bases and J lost 8; bases outside the gene matches: 9. The CDR3 sequence is CAIRSRTGYDEQFF. The CDR3 DNA reads TGTGCCATCAGAAGCCGGACAGGGTACGATGAGCAGTTCTTC.

The V call is TRBV15, the J call TRBJ2-1; 14 nucleotides match TRBD2. CDR3 size: 16 residues. CDR1 LNHNV and CDR2 YYDKDF come from the germline V gene (reference sequence). With 0 bases clipped from V and 10 bases from J, the junction kept 5 bases outside the gene matches. CDR3 coding DNA: TGTGCCACCAGCAGAGATGGGACTAGCGGGGGTTTAGAGCAGTTCTTC. Its protein product is CATSRDGTSGGLEQFF.

V is TRBV25-1 and J is TRBJ2-1; D unresolved. Trimming cost V 6 bases and J 0 bases, with 18 bases left between them. The CDR3 runs to 17 residues. The germline CDR1 and CDR2 sequences are MGHDK and SYGVNS. The CDR3 here is CASRDGTFGFSYNEQFF. The CDR3 DNA reads TGTGCCAGCAGGGACGGAACATTTGGGTTCTCCTACAATGAGCAGTTCTTC.

The CDR3 region is CASSDWDRTDTQYF. In nucleotides, the CDR3 is TGTGCCAGCAGTGATTGGGACAGAACAGATACGCAGTATTTT. The chain joins TRBV25-1 to TRBJ2-3; TRBD1 aligns across 7 bases. The CDR3 is made up of 14 amino acids. Germline CDR1 and CDR2: MGHDK and SYGVNS. V trimming: 3 bases; J trimming: 3 bases; junction bases outside the gene matches: 3. The full variable domain, completed using reference TRBV25-1 and TRBJ2-3, is EADIYQTPRYLVIGTGKKITLECSQTMGHDKMYWYQQDPGMELHLIHYSYGVNSTEKGDLSSESTVSRIRTEHFPLTLESARPSHTSQYLCASSDWDRTDTQYFGPGTRLTVL.

In its sample, this clonotype was seen a few times. The chain links TRBV4-1 to TRBJ2-3; D gene uncertain. CDR3 length: 14 amino acids. Trimming took off 0 bases at V and 5 bases at J, with 9 bases between the two ends. Per germline, CDR1 MGHRA and CDR2 YSYEKL. The CDR3: CASSQDLSGDTQYF. The CDR3, as DNA: TGCGCCAGCAGCCAAGATCTATCTGGAGATACGCAGTATTTT.